Below, 15 T cell receptor beta chains from the same sample are listed, as sequenced in a study of T-cell memory formation after mild COVID-19. TCRdb reprocessed the 5' RACE reads via MiXCR and lists one record per CDR3 protein. This sample yields about 320,000 distinct CDR3 sequences, of which 14% are seen a single time; around a fifth belongs to the top ten. The sample taken for sequencing was PBMCs or a T cell subset sorted from them (not recorded which). These receptors all come from a man between 18 and 35 years old who had mild COVID-19 (a few samples of this study predate the infection). Cell type and time point are not known.

V is TRBV4-1 and J is TRBJ2-7; 7 bases fit TRBD2. CDR1 MGHRA and CDR2 YSYEKL come from the germline V gene. This CDR3 has 17 amino acids. CDR3 bases: TGCGAGCTAAACATGGGAGGGAGCAATTTCGCGATCTACGAGCAGTACGTC. Encoded protein: CELNMGGSNFAIYEQYV.

This clonotype was counted between two and nine times. The gene calls are TRBV9 and TRBJ2-2; D tentatively fits TRBD1 or TRBD2 (5 bases each). Germline CDR1 reads SGDLS; CDR2 reads YYNGEE. Trimming shortened V by 2 bases and J by 5 bases, and 10 bases separated the two germline ends. This CDR3 has 14 amino acids. The CDR3: CASSVSGGTGELFF. The CDR3 DNA follows: TGTGCCAGCAGCGTTAGTGGGGGAACCGGGGAGCTGTTTTTT.

This clonotype was observed at least ten times. This chain joins TRBV4-3 and TRBJ2-2, with 7 bases that match TRBD2. There are 18 residues in the CDR3. The V gene's germline CDR1 is LGHNA and CDR2 YSLEER. With V trimmed by 0 bases and J by 11 bases, 18 bases remained unmatched. This CDR3 reads CASSQDTRAAGRVGELFF. CDR3 bases: TGCGCCAGCAGCCAAGACACGAGAGCTGCAGGGAGGGTCGGTGAGCTGTTTTTT.

This clonotype was counted between two and nine times. The chain links TRBV2 to TRBJ2-2; 12 bases fit TRBD2. Germline-derived CDR1 and CDR2 are SNHLY and FYNNEI. The CDR3 is made up of 17 amino acids. With V trimmed by 7 bases and J by 5 bases, 11 bases remained unmatched. The CDR3 DNA reads as TGTGCCAGCACCCAGCAGCTAGCGGGGGGGCGGACCGGGGAGCTGTTTTTT. It translates to CASTQQLAGGRTGELFF.

This rearrangement joins TRBV4-2 to TRBJ2-7; perhaps TRBD2 as D (6 bases). CDR3 size: 16 residues. Germline loops: CDR1 LGHNA, CDR2 YNFKEQ. Trimming cost V 0 bases and J 3 bases, with 15 bases left between them. CDR3 in DNA: TGTGCCAGCAGCCAAGATGTTGGAAGCGGGTACTACGAGCAGTACTTC. Translated: CASSQDVGSGYYEQYF.

This clonotype has at least ten counts. J is TRBJ2-3 and V is TRBV6-5; D remains unclear. Looked up from germline, CDR1 is MNHEY and CDR2 is SVGAGI. CDR3 length: 12 amino acids. The ends were cut back, 2 bases at V and 6 bases at J, with 6 bases in the middle. CDR3 sequence: CASSYNRDTQYF. CDR3 nucleotides: TGTGCCAGCAGTTACAATAGGGATACGCAGTATTTT.

This clonotype was counted at least ten times. This chain links TRBV7-9 with TRBJ1-2, with D unclear. V was shortened by 1 base and J by 3 bases, with 12 bases between the two germline ends. Germline loops: CDR1 SEHNR, CDR2 FQNEAQ (reference sequence). There are 15 residues in the CDR3. The CDR3 loop reads CASSLGAGSDYGYTF. The DNA for the CDR3 is TGTGCCAGCAGCTTAGGGGCAGGATCTGACTATGGCTACACCTTC.

The chain recombines TRBV12-3 or TRBV12-4 with TRBJ2-3, with a possible D match to TRBD2 (6 bases). The length of the CDR3 is 15 residues. V was shortened by 2 bases and J by 0 bases, with 9 bases between the two germline ends. The CDR3 nucleotides read TGTGCCAGCAGTTTAACCCGGGGGAGCACAGATACGCAGTATTTT. Its translation: CASSLTRGSTDTQYF.

This clonotype was counted a few times. The rearrangement uses TRBV3-1 and TRBJ1-3; 9 bases are a match to TRBD1. The CDR3 sequence is 15 residues long. Germline lookup yields CDR1 LGHDT and CDR2 YNNKEL (reference sequence). J lost 2 bases, V lost 6 bases, and 5 bases had no gene match. CDR3 loop: CASSPGQGAGNTIYF. DNA for the CDR3: TGTGCCAGCAGTCCGGGACAGGGTGCTGGAAACACCATATATTTT.

This clonotype was seen ten or more times. V is TRBV5-6 and J is TRBJ2-7; D may be TRBD1 (5 bases). In germline, CDR1 is SGHDT, CDR2 YYEEEE. The CDR3 spans 10 residues. CDR3 sequence (DNA): TGTGCCAGCAGCTGGGAAGACAGAGCCGTC. This gives the protein CASSWEDRAV.

In its sample, this clonotype was seen a few times. The chain links TRBV20-1 to TRBJ1-6, with D tentatively TRBD1 (6 bases). The CDR3 extends over 16 amino acids. Germline V gene data show CDR1 as DFQATT and CDR2 as SNEGSKA (reference sequence). V was trimmed by 1 base and J by 8 bases, leaving 18 bases between them. CDR3 residues: CSARALGGVKDSPLHF. The CDR3 DNA is TGCAGTGCTAGAGCTCTAGGGGGGGTTAAGGATTCACCCCTCCACTTT.

This clonotype was observed a few times. The rearrangement joins TRBV5-1 to TRBJ2-3, with no clear D. CDR1 and CDR2 (germline): SGHRS, YFSETQ. Between the trimmed V and J ends, which lost 0 bases and 4 bases, there was a span of 15 bases. The CDR3 totals 16 residues. The CDR3 bases are TGCGCCAGCAGCTTGGGGACGGTCCCTCGGGCAGATACGCAGTATTTT. Protein: CASSLGTVPRADTQYF.

This clonotype was observed many times. The rearrangement uses TRBV20-1 and TRBJ1-1, with D unclear. V lost 0 bases and J lost 5, with 7 bases in between. CDR1 and CDR2 from the germline V gene are DFQATT and SNEGSKA (reference sequence). The CDR3 contains 12 residues. The CDR3 spells CSAREGWTEAFF. CDR3 nucleotides: TGCAGTGCTAGAGAAGGGTGGACTGAAGCTTTCTTT.

This clonotype was counted at least ten times. The chain employs TRBV4-2 and TRBJ2-7, with TRBD1 matching over 9 bases. The CDR3 sequence is 16 residues long. CDR1 is LGHNA and CDR2 is YNFKEQ in the germline V gene. With V trimmed by 2 bases and J by 2 bases, 7 bases remained unmatched. In DNA, the CDR3 is TGTGCCAGCAGCCAAAGGACAGGGGCTGTCACCTACGAGCAGTACTTC. Translated, it gives CASSQRTGAVTYEQYF.

This clonotype was picked up a small number of times. DNA of the CDR3: TGTGCCAGCAGAACGAACACCGGGGAGCTGTTTTTT. Translation gives CASRTNTGELFF. The chain recombines TRBV5-7 with TRBJ2-2; D is undetermined. TRBV5-7 is designated an ORF whose function remains uncertain. V gave up 5 bases and J gave up 0 bases, with 2 bases separating them. This CDR3 spans 12 amino acids.